These T cell receptor beta chains were read from a single sample in a study of blood T cell repertoires in COVID-19. Here immunoSEQ multiplex PCR was the method, and the copy in TCRdb shows in-frame clones only, minus some. Among under 300,000 clones, approximately 78% were seen once, and the ten largest hold roughly 12%. The sequenced material came from peripheral blood. Source of these receptors: an older woman with active or convalescent COVID-19. Each CDR3 is given with its conserved first and last residue. The order of the fields is clone size, D gene, J gene, V gene, CDR3 protein, CDR3 DNA. A D gene is named only where the DNA matches it firmly. The size entry is marked missing in some rows and otherwise reads once, few, many or a size class.

clone_size: .
d_call: .
j_call: TRBJ2-3
v_call: TRBV18
cdr3_aa: CASSPSSTDTQYF
cdr3_nt: TGTGCCAGCTCACCCTCTAGCACAGATACGCAGTATTTT

clone_size: once
d_call: .
j_call: TRBJ1-2
v_call: TRBV6-1
cdr3_aa: CASSEGGGTF
cdr3_nt: TGTGCCAGCAGTGAAGGCGGGGGCACCTTC

clone_size: .
d_call: TRBD2
j_call: TRBJ2-5
v_call: TRBV5-1
cdr3_aa: CASSPLDSGLGETQYF
cdr3_nt: TGCGCCAGCAGCCCCTTGGATAGCGGGCTTGGAGAGACCCAGTACTTC

clone_size: .
d_call: .
j_call: TRBJ1-2
v_call: TRBV7-3
cdr3_aa: CASSFSQGYGYTF
cdr3_nt: TGTGCCAGCAGCTTTAGCCAAGGCTATGGCTACACCTTC

clone_size: few
d_call: .
j_call: TRBJ1-2
v_call: TRBV12-3/TRBV12-4
cdr3_aa: CASSFQDSDGYTF
cdr3_nt: TGTGCCAGCAGTTTCCAGGACAGCGATGGCTACACCTTC

clone_size: .
d_call: .
j_call: TRBJ2-2
v_call: TRBV11-2
cdr3_aa: CASTRGRINTGELFF
cdr3_nt: TGTGCCAGCACCAGGGGACGGATCAACACCGGGGAGCTGTTTTTT

clone_size: .
d_call: TRBD1
j_call: TRBJ1-2
v_call: TRBV19
cdr3_aa: CASNPRDRGHLDYGYTF
cdr3_nt: TGTGCCAGTAACCCCCGGGACAGGGGGCATCTGGACTATGGCTACACCTTC

clone_size: .
d_call: .
j_call: TRBJ2-3
v_call: TRBV7-2
cdr3_aa: CASRTQLASTDTQYF
cdr3_nt: TGTGCCAGCAGGACTCAGCTTGCCAGCACAGATACGCAGTATTTT

clone_size: .
d_call: .
j_call: TRBJ2-5
v_call: TRBV5-1
cdr3_aa: CASSLEKAIGETQYF
cdr3_nt: TGCGCCAGCAGCTTGGAGAAAGCCATCGGGGAGACCCAGTACTTC

clone_size: .
d_call: .
j_call: TRBJ2-3
v_call: TRBV7-3
cdr3_aa: CASSFAGGADTQYF
cdr3_nt: TGTGCCAGCAGCTTTGCCGGGGGTGCAGATACGCAGTATTTT

clone_size: once
d_call: .
j_call: TRBJ2-1
v_call: TRBV6-5
cdr3_aa: CASSYGGSSYNEQFF
cdr3_nt: TGTGCCAGCAGTTACGGGGGGAGCTCCTACAATGAGCAGTTCTTC

clone_size: .
d_call: .
j_call: TRBJ1-2
v_call: TRBV2
cdr3_aa: CASSEAERYGYTF
cdr3_nt: TGTGCCAGCAGTGAAGCAGAGCGCTATGGCTACACCTTC

clone_size: .
d_call: .
j_call: TRBJ2-1
v_call: TRBV4-1
cdr3_aa: CASSQDYARPSNEQFF
cdr3_nt: TGCGCCAGCAGCCAAGATTACGCTAGACCCTCAAATGAGCAGTTCTTC

clone_size: .
d_call: .
j_call: TRBJ1-5
v_call: TRBV10-3
cdr3_aa: CAISGTANQPQHF
cdr3_nt: TGTGCCATCAGTGGGACAGCGAATCAGCCCCAGCATTTT

clone_size: many
d_call: .
j_call: TRBJ1-1
v_call: TRBV14
cdr3_aa: CASSHREGGTEAFF
cdr3_nt: TGTGCCAGCAGCCACAGAGAGGGTGGCACTGAAGCTTTCTTT

clone_size: .
d_call: .
j_call: TRBJ2-7
v_call: TRBV7-2
cdr3_aa: CASSLGTTVRGEQYF
cdr3_nt: TGTGCCAGCAGCTTAGGAACGACAGTGAGGGGGGAGCAGTACTTC

clone_size: .
d_call: TRBD1
j_call: TRBJ2-3
v_call: TRBV24-1
cdr3_aa: CATSDRDRGPQDTQYF
cdr3_nt: TGTGCCACCAGTGATCGGGACAGGGGCCCCCAAGATACGCAGTATTTT

clone_size: .
d_call: .
j_call: TRBJ2-1
v_call: TRBV30
cdr3_aa: CAWSELVEQFF
cdr3_nt: TGTGCCTGGAGTGAACTGGTTGAGCAGTTCTTC

clone_size: once
d_call: TRBD1
j_call: TRBJ1-5
v_call: TRBV19
cdr3_aa: CASSKRPGGRGNQPQHF
cdr3_nt: TGTGCCAGTAGTAAACGCCCAGGGGGCCGCGGCAATCAGCCCCAGCATTTT

clone_size: once
d_call: .
j_call: TRBJ2-1
v_call: TRBV4-3
cdr3_aa: CASSQDLLFPYNEQFF
cdr3_nt: TGCGCCAGCAGCCAAGATCTGTTGTTCCCCTACAATGAGCAGTTCTTC

clone_size: .
d_call: .
j_call: TRBJ2-1
v_call: TRBV7-8
cdr3_aa: CASSLATGSEEQFF
cdr3_nt: TGTGCCAGCAGCTTAGCGACTGGTTCGGAGGAGCAGTTCTTC

clone_size: .
d_call: TRBD1
j_call: TRBJ1-2
v_call: TRBV27
cdr3_aa: CASSFTLQGVYGYTF
cdr3_nt: TGTGCCAGCAGTTTCACTCTACAGGGGGTGTATGGCTACACCTTC

clone_size: many
d_call: TRBD1
j_call: TRBJ1-2
v_call: TRBV6-6
cdr3_aa: CASSSDRVYGYTF
cdr3_nt: TGTGCCAGCAGCTCGGACAGGGTCTATGGCTACACCTTC

clone_size: .
d_call: .
j_call: TRBJ2-1
v_call: TRBV6-5
cdr3_aa: CASRWQGGEQFF
cdr3_nt: TGTGCCAGCAGGTGGCAGGGTGGTGAGCAGTTCTTC

clone_size: .
d_call: .
j_call: TRBJ1-2
v_call: TRBV2
cdr3_aa: CASRASAGYGYTF
cdr3_nt: TGTGCCAGCAGGGCGTCTGCGGGCTATGGCTACACCTTC

clone_size: .
d_call: .
j_call: TRBJ2-7
v_call: TRBV4-1
cdr3_aa: CASSQDSGTSSGEQYF
cdr3_nt: TGCGCCAGCAGCCAGGACTCCGGGACATCCTCTGGGGAGCAGTACTTC

clone_size: .
d_call: .
j_call: TRBJ1-2
v_call: TRBV19
cdr3_aa: CASSIEGTYGYTF
cdr3_nt: TGTGCCAGTAGTATAGAGGGCACCTATGGCTACACCTTC

clone_size: .
d_call: TRBD1
j_call: TRBJ1-2
v_call: TRBV2
cdr3_aa: CASSGRQGANYGYTF
cdr3_nt: TGTGCCAGCAGTGGACGACAGGGAGCTAACTATGGCTACACCTTC

clone_size: .
d_call: TRBD1
j_call: TRBJ2-3
v_call: TRBV7-9
cdr3_aa: CASSLGQGGTDTQYF
cdr3_nt: TGTGCCAGCAGCTTAGGTCAGGGGGGCACAGATACGCAGTATTTT

clone_size: .
d_call: .
j_call: TRBJ1-2
v_call: TRBV2
cdr3_aa: CASRADSLYGYTF
cdr3_nt: TGTGCCAGCAGGGCGGATTCACTCTATGGCTACACCTTC

clone_size: .
d_call: .
j_call: TRBJ1-5
v_call: TRBV19
cdr3_aa: CASSQGHVQPQHF
cdr3_nt: TGTGCCAGTAGTCAGGGACACGTTCAGCCCCAGCATTTT

clone_size: .
d_call: TRBD2
j_call: TRBJ2-1
v_call: TRBV6-2/TRBV6-3
cdr3_aa: CASSYSPSGWYEQFF
cdr3_nt: TGTGCCAGCAGTTACTCCCCTAGCGGGTGGTATGAGCAGTTCTTC

clone_size: once
d_call: TRBD2
j_call: TRBJ2-1
v_call: TRBV4-1
cdr3_aa: CASRLADSYNEQFF
cdr3_nt: TGCGCCAGTAGACTAGCGGACTCCTACAATGAGCAGTTCTTC

clone_size: .
d_call: .
j_call: TRBJ2-5
v_call: TRBV9
cdr3_aa: CASSVGGWETQYF
cdr3_nt: TGTGCCAGCAGCGTTGGGGGGTGGGAGACCCAGTACTTC

clone_size: .
d_call: .
j_call: TRBJ2-2
v_call: TRBV6-4
cdr3_aa: CASSAQGQGNTGELFF
cdr3_nt: TGTGCCAGCAGCGCACAAGGGCAGGGGAACACCGGGGAGCTGTTTTTT

clone_size: .
d_call: .
j_call: TRBJ1-5
v_call: TRBV7-2
cdr3_aa: CASSLASGESQPQHF
cdr3_nt: TGTGCCAGCAGCTTAGCGTCAGGGGAGAGTCAGCCCCAGCATTTT

clone_size: few
d_call: TRBD1
j_call: TRBJ2-6
v_call: TRBV7-3
cdr3_aa: CASSPGTAFSGANVLTF
cdr3_nt: TGTGCCAGCAGCCCCGGGACAGCTTTCTCTGGGGCCAACGTCCTGACTTTC

clone_size: .
d_call: .
j_call: TRBJ1-2
v_call: TRBV30
cdr3_aa: CAWSVHAGGYTF
cdr3_nt: TGTGCCTGGAGTGTACATGCGGGGGGCTACACCTTC

clone_size: .
d_call: TRBD1
j_call: TRBJ2-2
v_call: TRBV11-2
cdr3_aa: CASIGGTGDNTGELFF
cdr3_nt: TGTGCCAGCATTGGGGGGACAGGGGATAACACCGGGGAGCTGTTTTTT

clone_size: .
d_call: TRBD1
j_call: TRBJ2-2
v_call: TRBV23-1
cdr3_aa: CASSHPIGQGWSGELFF
cdr3_nt: TGCGCCAGCAGTCACCCTATTGGACAGGGTTGGAGCGGGGAGCTGTTTTTT

clone_size: .
d_call: TRBD1
j_call: TRBJ1-2
v_call: TRBV9
cdr3_aa: CASSFLDRGSYGYTF
cdr3_nt: TGTGCCAGCAGCTTCCTGGACAGGGGAAGCTATGGCTACACCTTC

clone_size: .
d_call: TRBD1
j_call: TRBJ1-1
v_call: TRBV4-1
cdr3_aa: CASSRDRGAIEAFF
cdr3_nt: TGCGCCAGCAGCCGGGACAGGGGCGCGATTGAAGCTTTCTTT

clone_size: .
d_call: TRBD1
j_call: TRBJ1-1
v_call: TRBV7-3
cdr3_aa: CASSPQGAGTEAFF
cdr3_nt: TGTGCCAGCAGCCCTCAGGGGGCTGGCACTGAAGCTTTCTTT

clone_size: .
d_call: TRBD2
j_call: TRBJ2-3
v_call: TRBV6-4
cdr3_aa: CASSDQRGGGTDTQYF
cdr3_nt: TGTGCCAGCAGTGACCAGCGGGGGGGCGGCACAGATACGCAGTATTTT

clone_size: many
d_call: .
j_call: TRBJ2-2
v_call: TRBV7-2
cdr3_aa: CASSGSGHGELFF
cdr3_nt: TGTGCCAGCAGTGGGAGCGGCCACGGGGAGCTGTTTTTT

clone_size: .
d_call: .
j_call: TRBJ1-1
v_call: TRBV9
cdr3_aa: CASSGGRVDEAFF
cdr3_nt: TGTGCCAGCAGCGGGGGGAGGGTGGATGAAGCTTTCTTT

clone_size: few
d_call: TRBD1
j_call: TRBJ1-6
v_call: TRBV7-9
cdr3_aa: CASSPGQGGSPLHF
cdr3_nt: TGTGCCAGCAGCCCCGGACAGGGCGGATCACCCCTCCACTTT

clone_size: .
d_call: .
j_call: TRBJ2-3
v_call: TRBV6-5
cdr3_aa: CASSLTRLTDTQYF
cdr3_nt: TGTGCCAGCAGCCTTACTAGACTCACAGATACGCAGTATTTT

clone_size: .
d_call: .
j_call: TRBJ2-7
v_call: TRBV2
cdr3_aa: CASRGNSYEQYF
cdr3_nt: TGTGCCAGCCGGGGGAACTCCTACGAGCAGTACTTC